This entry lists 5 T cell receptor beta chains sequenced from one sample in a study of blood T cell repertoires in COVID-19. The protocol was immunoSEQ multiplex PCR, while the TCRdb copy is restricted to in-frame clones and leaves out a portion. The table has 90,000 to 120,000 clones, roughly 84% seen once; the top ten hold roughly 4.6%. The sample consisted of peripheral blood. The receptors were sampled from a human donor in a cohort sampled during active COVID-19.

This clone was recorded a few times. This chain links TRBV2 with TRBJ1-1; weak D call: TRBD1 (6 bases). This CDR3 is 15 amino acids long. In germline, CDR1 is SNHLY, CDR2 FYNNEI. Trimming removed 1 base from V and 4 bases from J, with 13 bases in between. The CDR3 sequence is CASSEGGRGVTEAFF. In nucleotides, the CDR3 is TGTGCCAGCAGTGAAGGTGGCAGGGGAGTCACTGAAGCTTTCTTT.

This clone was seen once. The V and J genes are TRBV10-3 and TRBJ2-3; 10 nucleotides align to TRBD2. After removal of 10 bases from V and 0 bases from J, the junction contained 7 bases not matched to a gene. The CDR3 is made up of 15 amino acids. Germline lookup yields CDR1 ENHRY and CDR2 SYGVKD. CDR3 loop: CATQETSGSTDTQYF. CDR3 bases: TGTGCCACCCAAGAGACTAGCGGGAGCACAGATACGCAGTATTTT.

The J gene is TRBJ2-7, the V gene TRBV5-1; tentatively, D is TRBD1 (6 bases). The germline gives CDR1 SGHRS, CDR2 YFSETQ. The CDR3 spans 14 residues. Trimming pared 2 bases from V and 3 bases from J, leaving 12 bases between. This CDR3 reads CASSFHQQGYEQYF. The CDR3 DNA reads TGCGCCAGCAGCTTCCATCAACAGGGCTACGAGCAGTACTTC.

The CDR3 spells CASSPPQGLAGANEQFF. The CDR3 DNA reads as TGTGCCAGCTCACCACCTCAGGGACTAGCGGGAGCCAATGAGCAGTTCTTC. The rearrangement joins TRBV18 to TRBJ2-1, with 14 bases matching TRBD2. This CDR3 comprises 17 residues. Losses at the gene ends were 0 bases for V and 6 bases for J; bases not matched to a gene: 4. The germline CDR1 and CDR2 sequences are KGHSH and LQKENI.

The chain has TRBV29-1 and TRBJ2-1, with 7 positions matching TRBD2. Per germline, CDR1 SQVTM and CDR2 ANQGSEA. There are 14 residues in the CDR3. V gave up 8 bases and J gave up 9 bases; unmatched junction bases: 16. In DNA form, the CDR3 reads TGCAGCATGAGACCGGGACTACCGTCCGGTGAGCAGTTCTTC. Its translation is CSMRPGLPSGEQFF.